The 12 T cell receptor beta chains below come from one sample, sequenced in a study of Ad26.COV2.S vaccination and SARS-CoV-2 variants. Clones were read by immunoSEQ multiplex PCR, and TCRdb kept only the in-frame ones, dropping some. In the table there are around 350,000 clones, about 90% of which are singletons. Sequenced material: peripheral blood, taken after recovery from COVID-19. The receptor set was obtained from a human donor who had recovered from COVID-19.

This CDR3 reads CASSFGWPEQYF. DNA for the CDR3: TGTGCCAGCAGCTTTGGGTGGCCCGAGCAGTACTTC. The V gene is TRBV5-7, the J gene TRBJ2-7; D gene uncertain. TRBV5-7 is noted as an ORF with a role that remains uncertain. Trimming left V 2 bases short and J 6 bases short, with 9 bases between. This CDR3 region has 12 residues.

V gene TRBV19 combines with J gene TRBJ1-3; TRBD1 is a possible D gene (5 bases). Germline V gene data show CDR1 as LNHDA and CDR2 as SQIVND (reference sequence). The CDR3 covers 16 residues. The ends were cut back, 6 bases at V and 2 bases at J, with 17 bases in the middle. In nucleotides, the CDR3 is TGTGCCAGTAGCAGCCCCGGGGGTCCGACTGGAAACACCATATATTTT. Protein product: CASSSPGGPTGNTIYF.

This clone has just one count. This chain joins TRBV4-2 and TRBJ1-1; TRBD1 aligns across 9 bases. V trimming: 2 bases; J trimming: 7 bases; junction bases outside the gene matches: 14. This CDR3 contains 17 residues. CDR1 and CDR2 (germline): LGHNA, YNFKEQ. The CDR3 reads CASSQYAAGQGGGEAFF. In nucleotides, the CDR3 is TGTGCCAGCAGCCAATATGCGGCGGGACAGGGCGGAGGTGAAGCTTTCTTT.

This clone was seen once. CDR3 nucleotide sequence: TGTGCCAGCAGCCCAGTTCTCGGGACGGAAAGCTCTGGGGCCAACGTCCTGACTTTC. Amino acids: CASSPVLGTESSGANVLTF. The rearrangement uses TRBV5-6 and TRBJ2-6; D may correspond to TRBD1 or TRBD2 (5 bases each). The CDR3 is 19 residues long. Germline loops: CDR1 SGHDT, CDR2 YYEEEE. V lost 4 bases to trimming and J lost 0 bases, with 20 bases between them.

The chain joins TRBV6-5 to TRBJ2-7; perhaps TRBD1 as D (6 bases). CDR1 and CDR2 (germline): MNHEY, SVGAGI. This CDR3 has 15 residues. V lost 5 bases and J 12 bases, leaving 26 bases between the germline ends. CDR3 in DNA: TGTGCCAGCAGTAAAACGGGTGGACAGCCGAAAGAAAGGTACTTC. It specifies CASSKTGGQPKERYF.

CDR3 sequence: CASSVVPGGGQETQYF. Here the CDR3 DNA reads TGTGCCAGCAGCGTAGTACCCGGGGGGGGCCAAGAGACCCAGTACTTC. This chain uses TRBV9 with TRBJ2-5, with TRBD2 identical over 8 bases. The CDR3 is made up of 16 amino acids. CDR1 and CDR2 (germline): SGDLS, YYNGEE. Unmatched junction bases numbered 5, after V lost 0 bases and J lost 1 base.

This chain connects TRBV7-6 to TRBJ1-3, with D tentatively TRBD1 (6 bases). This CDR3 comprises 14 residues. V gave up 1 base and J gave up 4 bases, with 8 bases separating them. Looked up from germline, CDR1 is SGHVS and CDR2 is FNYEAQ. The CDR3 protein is CASSLGGGGNTIYF. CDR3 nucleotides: TGTGCCAGCAGCTTAGGAGGGGGAGGAAACACCATATATTTT.

The chain's CDR3 is CASSETSRRGARYNEQFF. CDR3 nucleotide sequence: TGTGCCAGCAGCGAGACCTCCCGTCGGGGGGCCCGGTACAATGAGCAGTTCTTC. This chain connects TRBV9 to TRBJ2-1; TRBD2 is a possible D gene (7 bases). The CDR3 sequence is 18 residues long. The germline CDR1 and CDR2 sequences are SGDLS and YYNGEE. V was clipped by 3 bases and J by 4 bases, with 23 bases between them.

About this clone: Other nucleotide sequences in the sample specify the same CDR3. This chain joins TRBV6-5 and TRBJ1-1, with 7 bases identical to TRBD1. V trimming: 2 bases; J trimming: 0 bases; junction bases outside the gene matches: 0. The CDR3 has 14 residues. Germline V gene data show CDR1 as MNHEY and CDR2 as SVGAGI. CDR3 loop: CASSYGQVNTEAFF. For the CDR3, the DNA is TGTGCCAGCAGTTACGGACAGGTGAACACTGAAGCTTTCTTT.

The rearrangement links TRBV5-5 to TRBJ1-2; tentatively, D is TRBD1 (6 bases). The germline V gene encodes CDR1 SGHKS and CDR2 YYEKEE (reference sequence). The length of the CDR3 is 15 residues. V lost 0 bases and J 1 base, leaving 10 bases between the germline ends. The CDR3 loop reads CASSLAGGLNYGYTF. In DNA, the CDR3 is TGTGCCAGCAGCTTGGCCGGGGGGCTTAACTATGGCTACACCTTC.

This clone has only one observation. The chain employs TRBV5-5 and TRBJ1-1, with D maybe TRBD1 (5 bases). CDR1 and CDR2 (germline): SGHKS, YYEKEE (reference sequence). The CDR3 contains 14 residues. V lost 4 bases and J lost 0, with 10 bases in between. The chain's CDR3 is CASSPGRMNTEAFF. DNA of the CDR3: TGTGCCAGCAGCCCGGGACGGATGAACACTGAAGCTTTCTTT.

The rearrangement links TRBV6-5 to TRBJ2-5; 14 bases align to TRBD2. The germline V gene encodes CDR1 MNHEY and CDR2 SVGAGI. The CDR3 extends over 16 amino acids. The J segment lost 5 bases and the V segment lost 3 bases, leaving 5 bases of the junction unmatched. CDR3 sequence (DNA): TGTGCCAGCAGTTATGGACTAGCGGGGGGTGCGGAGACCCAGTACTTC. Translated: CASSYGLAGGAETQYF.